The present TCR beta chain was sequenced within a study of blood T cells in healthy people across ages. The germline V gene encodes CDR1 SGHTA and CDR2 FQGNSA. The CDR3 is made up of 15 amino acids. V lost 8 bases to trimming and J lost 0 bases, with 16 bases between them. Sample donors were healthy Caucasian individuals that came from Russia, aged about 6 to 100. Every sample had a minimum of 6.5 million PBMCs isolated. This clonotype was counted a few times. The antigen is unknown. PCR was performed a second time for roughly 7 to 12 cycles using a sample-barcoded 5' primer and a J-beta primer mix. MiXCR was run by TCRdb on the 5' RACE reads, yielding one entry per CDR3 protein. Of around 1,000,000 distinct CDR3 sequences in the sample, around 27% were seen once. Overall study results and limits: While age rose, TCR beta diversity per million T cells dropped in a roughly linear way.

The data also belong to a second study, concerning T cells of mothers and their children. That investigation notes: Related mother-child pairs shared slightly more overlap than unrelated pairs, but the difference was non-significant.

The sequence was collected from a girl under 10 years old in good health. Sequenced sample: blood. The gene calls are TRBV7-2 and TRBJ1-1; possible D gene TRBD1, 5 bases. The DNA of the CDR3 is TGTGCCAGCGCTTCTTTGACAGTTATGAACACTGAAGCTTTCTTT. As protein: CASASLTVMNTEAFF. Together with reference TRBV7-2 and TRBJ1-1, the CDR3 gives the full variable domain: GAGVSQSPSNKVTEKGKDVELRCDPISGHTALYWYRQSLGQGLEFLIYFQGNSAPDKSGLPSDRFSAERTGGSVSTLTIQRTQQEDSAVYLCASASLTVMNTEAFFGQGTRLTVV.